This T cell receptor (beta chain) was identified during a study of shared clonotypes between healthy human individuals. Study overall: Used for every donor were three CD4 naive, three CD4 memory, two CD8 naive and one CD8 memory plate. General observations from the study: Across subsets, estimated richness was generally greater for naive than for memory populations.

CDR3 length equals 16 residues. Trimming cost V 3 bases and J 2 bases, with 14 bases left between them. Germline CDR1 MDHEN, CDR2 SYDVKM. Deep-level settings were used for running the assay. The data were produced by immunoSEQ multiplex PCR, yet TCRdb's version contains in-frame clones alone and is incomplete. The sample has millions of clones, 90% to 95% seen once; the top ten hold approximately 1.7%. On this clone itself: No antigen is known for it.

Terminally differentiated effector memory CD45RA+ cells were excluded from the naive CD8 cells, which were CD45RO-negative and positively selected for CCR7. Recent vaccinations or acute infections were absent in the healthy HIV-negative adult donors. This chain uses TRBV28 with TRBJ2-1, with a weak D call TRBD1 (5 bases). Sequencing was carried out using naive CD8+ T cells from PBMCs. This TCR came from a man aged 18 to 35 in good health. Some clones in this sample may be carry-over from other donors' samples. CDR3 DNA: TGTGCCAGCAGTTTTTCACCGCAGGGCACCTACAATGAGCAGTTCTTC. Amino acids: CASSFSPQGTYNEQFF.